This is a list of T cell receptor beta chains from one sample in a study of cytomegalovirus exposure and HLA in healthy donors. The repertoire was sequenced with immunoSEQ multiplex PCR; TCRdb's copy has only in-frame clones and lacks some. Here the sample spans about 82,000 clones, less than 85% being singletons. Sequenced input: PBMCs. These TCRs come from a human donor in good health. CDR3s include the opening cysteine and the closing phenylalanine or tryptophan. The D gene is left open where the match is weak. Clone size appears in some rows only: once, few, many, or a class for an expanded clone.

j_gene: TRBJ1-1; abundance: .; v_gene: TRBV6-5; d_gene: .; CDR3nt: TGTGCCACTTCGTGGGGAGAGGAAGCTTTCTTT; CDR3aa: CATSWGEEAFF
j_gene: TRBJ1-1; abundance: .; v_gene: TRBV4-1; d_gene: TRBD1; CDR3nt: TGCGCCAGCAGCCAACGCAGGGGGAACATGAACACTGAAGCTTTCTTT; CDR3aa: CASSQRRGNMNTEAFF
j_gene: TRBJ1-6; abundance: .; v_gene: TRBV11-2; d_gene: .; CDR3nt: TGTGCCAGCAGCTTAGAATTGAGTTCACCCCTCCACTTT; CDR3aa: CASSLELSSPLHF
j_gene: TRBJ2-4; abundance: .; v_gene: TRBV7-2; d_gene: .; CDR3nt: TGTGCCAGCAGCTTTGCTAGCAGTGGCATTCAGTACTTC; CDR3aa: CASSFASSGIQYF
j_gene: TRBJ2-2; abundance: .; v_gene: TRBV9; d_gene: .; CDR3nt: TGTGCCAGCAGCGTAGACGCAGGCACGAACACCGGGGAGCTGTTTTTT; CDR3aa: CASSVDAGTNTGELFF
j_gene: TRBJ1-1; abundance: once; v_gene: TRBV7-9; d_gene: .; CDR3nt: TGTGCCAGCAGCTTAAACCCGGGAGGAGCTTTCTTT; CDR3aa: CASSLNPGGAFF
j_gene: TRBJ2-1; abundance: .; v_gene: TRBV7-9; d_gene: .; CDR3nt: TGTGCCAGCAGCTCCCGACAGTACAATGAGCAGTTCTTC; CDR3aa: CASSSRQYNEQFF
j_gene: TRBJ1-2; abundance: once; v_gene: TRBV19; d_gene: .; CDR3nt: TGTGCCAGTAGTAGTGGGGCGAGGAACTATGGCTACACCTTC; CDR3aa: CASSSGARNYGYTF
j_gene: TRBJ2-3; abundance: .; v_gene: TRBV10-3; d_gene: TRBD2; CDR3nt: TGTGCCATCAGTCTAGGGACTAGCCAAGATACGCAGTATTTT; CDR3aa: CAISLGTSQDTQYF
j_gene: TRBJ2-2; abundance: few; v_gene: TRBV6-5; d_gene: .; CDR3nt: TGTGCCAGCAAGGACTCGAACACCGGGGAGCTGTTTTTT; CDR3aa: CASKDSNTGELFF
j_gene: TRBJ1-2; abundance: .; v_gene: TRBV7-9; d_gene: .; CDR3nt: TGTGCCAGCAGCTTAGTGGGCACTAACTATGGCTACACCTTC; CDR3aa: CASSLVGTNYGYTF
j_gene: TRBJ1-2; abundance: .; v_gene: TRBV7-2; d_gene: TRBD1; CDR3nt: TGTGCCAGCAGCACGGGACAGGGCGTCTATGGCTACACCTTC; CDR3aa: CASSTGQGVYGYTF
j_gene: TRBJ2-5; abundance: .; v_gene: TRBV5-1; d_gene: TRBD2; CDR3nt: TGCGCCAGCAGCTTTTCGGGGGGAGAAGAGACCCAGTACTTC; CDR3aa: CASSFSGGEETQYF
j_gene: TRBJ1-5; abundance: .; v_gene: TRBV18; d_gene: .; CDR3nt: TGTGCCAGCTCAGGGAGCGGGGCACCAAGGCAGCCCCAGAATTTT; CDR3aa: CASSGSGAPRQPQNF
j_gene: TRBJ1-2; abundance: .; v_gene: TRBV10-2; d_gene: TRBD1; CDR3nt: TGCGCCAGCAGTGTAGCAGGGGGCAAGGGCTACACCTTC; CDR3aa: CASSVAGGKGYTF
j_gene: TRBJ2-7; abundance: .; v_gene: TRBV6-5; d_gene: TRBD1; CDR3nt: TGTGCCAGCAGCTATGGACAGGGACCCTACGAGCAGTACTTC; CDR3aa: CASSYGQGPYEQYF
j_gene: TRBJ2-3; abundance: .; v_gene: TRBV7-9; d_gene: .; CDR3nt: TGTGCCAGCAGCTTAGCGGGGGCCACAGATACGCAGTATTTT; CDR3aa: CASSLAGATDTQYF
j_gene: TRBJ1-4; abundance: few; v_gene: TRBV7-2; d_gene: .; CDR3nt: TGTGCCAGCAGCTTATCGTCGGGTGAAAAACTGTTTTTT; CDR3aa: CASSLSSGEKLFF
j_gene: TRBJ2-7; abundance: few; v_gene: TRBV4-3; d_gene: .; CDR3nt: TGCGCCAGCAGCCAACAATTACTAGACTCCTACGAGCAGTACTTC; CDR3aa: CASSQQLLDSYEQYF
j_gene: TRBJ1-5; abundance: .; v_gene: TRBV7-2; d_gene: .; CDR3nt: TGTGCCAGCAGCCGGGACACCAATCAGCCCCAGCATTTT; CDR3aa: CASSRDTNQPQHF
j_gene: TRBJ1-1; abundance: .; v_gene: TRBV4-1; d_gene: TRBD1; CDR3nt: TGCGCCAGCAGCCAAGATCCCATTGGGGACAGGGCTTGGAACACTGAAGCTTTCTTT; CDR3aa: CASSQDPIGDRAWNTEAFF
j_gene: TRBJ1-1; abundance: .; v_gene: TRBV2; d_gene: .; CDR3nt: TGTGCCAGCTGTGGCCGGGGAGGGAACACTGAAGCTTTCTTT; CDR3aa: CASCGRGGNTEAFF
j_gene: TRBJ1-5; abundance: .; v_gene: TRBV5-6; d_gene: .; CDR3nt: TGTGCCAGCAGCTTGGCCGGAGGCCCAGTCGGGAACCAGCCCCAGAATTTT; CDR3aa: CASSLAGGPVGNQPQNF
j_gene: TRBJ2-1; abundance: .; v_gene: TRBV27; d_gene: TRBD2; CDR3nt: TGTGCCAGCGGCGGGGGTTCGGACAATGAGCAGTTCTTC; CDR3aa: CASGGGSDNEQFF
j_gene: TRBJ1-2; abundance: .; v_gene: TRBV11-2; d_gene: .; CDR3nt: TGTGCCAGCAGCCCCCGCCCGGTTTGGGCTTATGGCTACACCTTC; CDR3aa: CASSPRPVWAYGYTF
j_gene: TRBJ2-7; abundance: .; v_gene: TRBV6-5; d_gene: .; CDR3nt: TGTGCCACCCGGGACACCACCTACGAGCAGTACTTC; CDR3aa: CATRDTTYEQYF
j_gene: TRBJ1-2; abundance: .; v_gene: TRBV2; d_gene: .; CDR3nt: TGTGCCAGCAGTGAAGCTTGGAAGGGGACTATGGGCTACACCTTC; CDR3aa: CASSEAWKGTMGYTF
j_gene: TRBJ2-7; abundance: .; v_gene: TRBV27; d_gene: TRBD1; CDR3nt: TGTGCCAGCAAAATCACCGGGACAGGGATCCCCTACGAGCAGTACTTC; CDR3aa: CASKITGTGIPYEQYF
j_gene: TRBJ2-5; abundance: .; v_gene: TRBV7-9; d_gene: TRBD1; CDR3nt: TGTGCCAGCAGCGTGGGACAGGGGTGGGAGACCCAGTACTTC; CDR3aa: CASSVGQGWETQYF
j_gene: TRBJ2-7; abundance: .; v_gene: TRBV15; d_gene: .; CDR3nt: TGTGCCACCAGCGGCGGGGCAGGGCAGTGGTACGAGCAGTACTTC; CDR3aa: CATSGGAGQWYEQYF
j_gene: TRBJ1-5; abundance: .; v_gene: TRBV15; d_gene: TRBD1; CDR3nt: TGTGCCACCAGCCCGATGAAGGGGGCTCCCAATCAGCCCCAGCATTTT; CDR3aa: CATSPMKGAPNQPQHF
j_gene: TRBJ1-2; abundance: once; v_gene: TRBV6-1; d_gene: .; CDR3nt: TGTGCCAGCAGTGAACGAGGGGGGGTTACATATGGCTACACCTTC; CDR3aa: CASSERGGVTYGYTF
j_gene: TRBJ2-2; abundance: .; v_gene: TRBV4-2; d_gene: TRBD2; CDR3nt: TGTGCCAGCAGCCCGGGGGGGGTCGGCACCGGGGAGCTGTTTTTT; CDR3aa: CASSPGGVGTGELFF
j_gene: TRBJ2-1; abundance: .; v_gene: TRBV2; d_gene: .; CDR3nt: TGTGCCAGCAGTGACAGGGGGGATGAGCAGTTCTTC; CDR3aa: CASSDRGDEQFF
j_gene: TRBJ1-5; abundance: .; v_gene: TRBV19; d_gene: .; CDR3nt: TGTGCCAGTAGTAAAGAGCAGATGGTTGGGCAAAGCAATCAGCCCCAGCATTTT; CDR3aa: CASSKEQMVGQSNQPQHF
j_gene: TRBJ2-6; abundance: once; v_gene: TRBV18; d_gene: .; CDR3nt: TGTGCCAGCTCACCACCGGTGGCAGGGTTGTCTGGGGCCAACGTCCTGACTTTC; CDR3aa: CASSPPVAGLSGANVLTF
j_gene: TRBJ2-7; abundance: .; v_gene: TRBV2; d_gene: .; CDR3nt: TGTGCCAGCAGTGAAATATCCTACGAGCAGTACTTC; CDR3aa: CASSEISYEQYF
j_gene: TRBJ2-1; abundance: .; v_gene: TRBV18; d_gene: .; CDR3nt: TGTGCCAGCTCACCTGCGACTAGTCGGAATGAGCAGTTCTTC; CDR3aa: CASSPATSRNEQFF
j_gene: TRBJ2-7; abundance: .; v_gene: TRBV5-4; d_gene: .; CDR3nt: TGTGCCAGCAGCTCCCCGGGGTACGAGCAGTACTTC; CDR3aa: CASSSPGYEQYF
j_gene: TRBJ2-2; abundance: .; v_gene: TRBV9; d_gene: .; CDR3nt: TGTGCCAGCAGCGTAGAGGTTAGCGGCGGGGAGCTGTTTTTT; CDR3aa: CASSVEVSGGELFF
j_gene: TRBJ2-6; abundance: .; v_gene: TRBV2; d_gene: TRBD1; CDR3nt: TGTGCCAGCACGGGGACAGGGGGCACTGGGGCCAACGTCCTGACTTTC; CDR3aa: CASTGTGGTGANVLTF
j_gene: TRBJ2-7; abundance: .; v_gene: TRBV21-1; d_gene: .; CDR3nt: TGTGCCAGCAGCAAAAATGTTTCGGACAGCAACTACGAGCAGTACTTC; CDR3aa: CASSKNVSDSNYEQYF
j_gene: TRBJ1-5; abundance: .; v_gene: TRBV7-6; d_gene: TRBD1; CDR3nt: TGTGCCAGCAGCCCCAGCCGGGACAGGGAGCCCCAGCATTTT; CDR3aa: CASSPSRDREPQHF
j_gene: TRBJ1-1; abundance: .; v_gene: TRBV7-8; d_gene: TRBD1; CDR3nt: TGTGCCAGCAGCCTGAACTCGGCAGGGGGAATCGGCACTGAAGCTTTCTTT; CDR3aa: CASSLNSAGGIGTEAFF
j_gene: TRBJ2-1; abundance: .; v_gene: TRBV6-5; d_gene: .; CDR3nt: TGTGCCAGCAGTTACTCGTTTCAGGGCACGGCTGAGCAGTTCTTC; CDR3aa: CASSYSFQGTAEQFF
j_gene: TRBJ2-3; abundance: .; v_gene: TRBV27; d_gene: .; CDR3nt: TGTGCCAGCAGTTTATTGGCAAGCACAGATACGCAGTATTTT; CDR3aa: CASSLLASTDTQYF
j_gene: TRBJ1-4; abundance: .; v_gene: TRBV6-1; d_gene: .; CDR3nt: TGTGCCAGCAGGCAGAACGGGGGAAAACTGTTTTTT; CDR3aa: CASRQNGGKLFF
j_gene: TRBJ2-5; abundance: .; v_gene: TRBV18; d_gene: TRBD2; CDR3nt: TGTGCCAGCTCACCGGTCCACTTAGCGGGGGGAGAAGAGACCCAGTACTTC; CDR3aa: CASSPVHLAGGEETQYF
j_gene: TRBJ2-3; abundance: .; v_gene: TRBV2; d_gene: TRBD2; CDR3nt: TGTGCCAGCAGCGTAGCGGGGGGGCCGGTAGATACGCAGTATTTT; CDR3aa: CASSVAGGPVDTQYF
j_gene: TRBJ2-1; abundance: .; v_gene: TRBV13; d_gene: .; CDR3nt: TGTGCCAGCAGCTTAACCAGGGCCAATGAGCAGTTCTTC; CDR3aa: CASSLTRANEQFF
j_gene: TRBJ2-3; abundance: .; v_gene: TRBV4-1; d_gene: .; CDR3nt: TGCGCCAGCAGCCAAGGAAGGGGCCCCGGCACAGATACGCAGTATTTT; CDR3aa: CASSQGRGPGTDTQYF
j_gene: TRBJ2-3; abundance: .; v_gene: TRBV9; d_gene: TRBD1; CDR3nt: TGTGCCAGCAGCTCCCGGGACAGGGTTGGAACAGATACGCAGTATTTT; CDR3aa: CASSSRDRVGTDTQYF